This TCR beta chain was identified in a study of Ad26.COV2.S vaccination and SARS-CoV-2 variants. Study outcomes and limitations: Vaccinated individuals (as opposed to placebo recipients) had higher spike-specific TCR breadth.

Germline V gene data show CDR1 as SGHKS and CDR2 as YYEKEE (reference sequence). Trimming removed 0 bases at V and 5 bases at J, with 2 bases between. This CDR3 has 11 residues. Clones were read by immunoSEQ multiplex PCR, and TCRdb kept only the in-frame ones, dropping some. The profile shows hundreds of thousands of clones, 89% of them singletons. For this clone: The antigen is not known. This may arise from a read error, as a much more abundant clone is one base away. Other DNA sequences in this sample translate to the same CDR3.

Treatment of the sample: approximately 18 received Ad26.COV2.S at low or high dose, single or two shots; roughly five received placebo; per-sample allocation not given. Specimen acquisition occurred on day 63 following the initial vaccine or placebo injection. Participants' vaccine, an Ad26 vector, delivered Wuhan-strain SARS-CoV-2 spike. The TCR originated in a person aged 18-65 years who received the Ad26.COV2.S COVID-19 vaccine or a placebo. The input for sequencing was peripheral blood, taken in a trial of Ad26.COV2.S vaccine versus placebo. This chain joins TRBV5-5 and TRBJ1-1; no clear D gene. CDR3 residues: CASSLGTEAFF. The DNA of the CDR3 is TGTGCCAGCAGCTTGGGGACTGAAGCTTTCTTT.